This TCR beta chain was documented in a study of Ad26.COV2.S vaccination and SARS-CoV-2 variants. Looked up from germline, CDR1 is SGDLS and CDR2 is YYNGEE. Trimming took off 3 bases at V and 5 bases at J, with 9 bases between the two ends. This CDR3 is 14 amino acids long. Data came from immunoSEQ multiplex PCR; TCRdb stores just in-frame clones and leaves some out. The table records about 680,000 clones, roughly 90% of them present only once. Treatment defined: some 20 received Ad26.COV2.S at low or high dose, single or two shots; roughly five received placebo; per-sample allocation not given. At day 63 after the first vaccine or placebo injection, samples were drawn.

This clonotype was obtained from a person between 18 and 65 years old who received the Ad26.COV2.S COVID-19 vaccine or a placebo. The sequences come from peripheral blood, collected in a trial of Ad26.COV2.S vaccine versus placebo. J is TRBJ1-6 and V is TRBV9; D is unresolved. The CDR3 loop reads CASSAGPNNSPLHF. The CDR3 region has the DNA TGTGCCAGCAGCGCCGGGCCCAATAATTCACCCCTCCACTTT. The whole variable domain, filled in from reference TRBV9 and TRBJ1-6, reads DSGVTQTPKHLITATGQRVTLRCSPRSGDLSVYWYQQSLDQGLQFLIQYYNGEERAKGNILERFSAQQFPDLHSELNLSSLELGDSALYFCASSAGPNNSPLHFGNGTRLTVT.